These 28 T cell receptor beta chains were sequenced from one sample in a study of shared clonotypes between healthy human individuals. Profiling relied on immunoSEQ multiplex PCR, and the TCRdb table lists in-frame clones only, not all of them. Of about 480,000 clones in the sample, roughly 78% are singletons; the top ten hold under 15%. The sample was PBMCs. The receptors derive from a woman between 40 and 55 years old in good health. Some clones in this sample may be carry-over from other donors' samples.

The chain recombines TRBV7-2 with TRBJ2-7; 9 nucleotides align to TRBD1. There are 14 residues in the CDR3. Germline assignment: CDR1 SGHTA and CDR2 FQGNSA. V trimming: 2 bases; J trimming: 2 bases; junction bases outside the gene matches: 1. As DNA, the CDR3 is TGTGCCAGCAGCTTAAGACAGGGGGCCTACGAGCAGTACTTC. Protein: CASSLRQGAYEQYF.

The count of this clone is one. This chain links TRBV7-9 with TRBJ2-5; a possible D gene is TRBD2 (5 bases). Trimming took off 6 bases at V and 5 bases at J, with 16 bases between the two ends. The CDR3 runs 14 residues. In germline, CDR1 is SEHNR, CDR2 FQNEAQ (reference sequence). The CDR3 sequence: CASRNQRAGETQYF. CDR3 sequence (DNA): TGTGCCAGCAGAAACCAGAGGGCCGGGGAGACCCAGTACTTC.

The chain employs TRBV28 and TRBJ1-2, with D possibly matching TRBD1 (5 bases). This CDR3 comprises 16 residues. Trimming cost V 5 bases and J 1 base, with 17 bases left between them. Germline CDR1 is MDHEN and CDR2 is SYDVKM. CDR3 sequence reads: CASSPGTIRNNYGYTF. The CDR3 nucleotides are TGTGCCAGCAGTCCCGGGACTATAAGAAATAACTATGGCTACACCTTC.

The V and J genes are TRBV5-8 and TRBJ1-1; the D gene is possibly TRBD1 (5 bases). V shed 0 bases and J shed 3 bases, with 9 bases lying between them. This CDR3 region has 14 residues. CDR1 is SGHTS, CDR2 YDEGEE, per germline. The CDR3 protein is CASSLGQGYTEAFF. DNA for the CDR3: TGTGCCAGCAGCTTGGGGCAGGGTTACACTGAAGCTTTCTTT. Using reference TRBV5-8 and TRBJ1-1 for the parts outside the CDR3, the full variable domain is EAGVTQSPTHLIKTRGQQATLRCSPISGHTSVYWYQQALGLGLQFLLWYDEGEERNRGNFPPRFSGRQFPNYSSELNVNALELEDSALYLCASSLGQGYTEAFFGQGTRLTVV.

In nucleotides, the CDR3 is TGCGCCAGCAGCGTAGGGAGTTTCGGGCTAGCGGGTTTTCCGTCCTACAATGAGCAGTTCTTC. It encodes CASSVGSFGLAGFPSYNEQFF. The rearrangement links TRBV5-1 to TRBJ2-1; 8 bases map to TRBD2. V trimming: 4 bases; J trimming: 1 base; junction bases outside the gene matches: 22. CDR3 length: 21 residues. Germline assignment: CDR1 SGHRS and CDR2 YFSETQ.

As regards this clone: Other DNA variants within this sample encode the same CDR3. V usage is TRBV7-9 and J usage is TRBJ1-2, with TRBD1 matching over 7 bases. With 1 base clipped from V and 0 bases from J, the junction kept 2 bases outside the gene matches. The V gene's germline CDR1 is SEHNR and CDR2 FQNEAQ (reference sequence). The CDR3 loop spans 15 amino acids. CDR3 DNA: TGTGCCAGCAGCTTAGGACAGGGAGCTAACTATGGCTACACCTTC. Translation gives CASSLGQGANYGYTF.

This clone was picked up a small number of times. The chain links TRBV4-1 to TRBJ2-7, with TRBD1 matching over 8 bases. Germline assignment: CDR1 MGHRA and CDR2 YSYEKL. The CDR3 is made up of 14 amino acids. V dropped 3 bases and J dropped 3; count of bases not matched to a gene: 4. CDR3 coding DNA: TGCGCCAGCAGCCAGCAGGACAGGGACTACGAGCAGTACTTC. This encodes CASSQQDRDYEQYF.

The chain carries TRBV27 and TRBJ1-6; weak D call: TRBD1 (5 bases). V was pared by 6 bases and J by 6 bases, with 15 bases between. CDR3 length equals 15 residues. Germline V lookup: CDR1 MNHEY, CDR2 SMNVEV (reference sequence). The CDR3 region has the DNA TGTGCCAGCAGCAGACTGGGACCGACTAATTCACCCCTCCACTTT. The encoded protein is CASSRLGPTNSPLHF.

V and J are TRBV6-5 and TRBJ1-4; 8 bases fit TRBD1. There are 14 residues in the CDR3. The ends lost 0 bases at V and 7 bases at J; junction bases unmatched: 1. Germline CDR1 MNHEY, CDR2 SVGAGI. The CDR3: CASSYSGQGEKLFF. DNA for the CDR3: TGTGCCAGCAGTTACTCCGGACAGGGTGAAAAACTGTTTTTT.

The genes are TRBV5-1 and TRBJ2-1; 9 nucleotides line up with TRBD2. Germline assignment: CDR1 SGHRS and CDR2 YFSETQ. The CDR3 loop spans 15 amino acids. Germline trimming cut 4 bases from V and 6 bases from J; bases unmatched to any gene: 8. CDR3 in DNA: TGCGCCAGCAGCCCCGGGACTAGCAGGGCCAATGAGCAGTTCTTC. Translating it yields CASSPGTSRANEQFF. Full variable domain (missing parts from reference TRBV5-1 and TRBJ2-1): KAGVTQTPRYLIKTRGQQVTLSCSPISGHRSVSWYQQTPGQGLQFLFEYFSETQRNKGNFPGRFSGRQFSNSRSEMNVSTLELGDSALYLCASSPGTSRANEQFFGPGTRLTVL.

The V call is TRBV18, the J call TRBJ2-7; D not resolved. Between the trimmed V and J ends, which lost 3 bases and 0 bases, there was a span of 12 bases. Per the germline V gene, CDR1 is KGHSH and CDR2 is LQKENI. The length of the CDR3 is 15 residues. The CDR3 DNA reads TGTGCCAGCTCACCGAGTGAACTGTCCTCCTACGAGCAGTACTTC. Translating it yields CASSPSELSSYEQYF.

CDR3 region: CASSREGLIYYNEQFF. CDR3 DNA: TGCGCCAGCAGCCGGGAGGGACTCATATATTACAATGAGCAGTTCTTC. The chain couples TRBV4-1 to TRBJ2-1; 7 bases align to TRBD2. Trimming at V came to 4 bases and at J to 4 bases, leaving 10 bases not matched to a gene. The CDR3 is made up of 16 amino acids. In germline, CDR1 is MGHRA, CDR2 YSYEKL.

The gene calls are TRBV5-5 and TRBJ2-6; D might be TRBD1 or TRBD2, each matching 6 bases. CDR3 size: 17 residues. The V end was cut by 4 bases, the J end by 0 bases, with 14 bases between. Germline V lookup: CDR1 SGHKS, CDR2 YYEKEE (reference sequence). CDR3 coding DNA: TGTGCCAGCAGCCCCGAGGGGGGAAACTCTGGGGCCAACGTCCTGACTTTC. Translation: CASSPEGGNSGANVLTF.

The rearrangement joins TRBV5-5 to TRBJ2-1; weak D call: TRBD2 (5 bases). CDR1 is SGHKS and CDR2 is YYEKEE in the germline V gene (reference sequence). Trimming cost V 0 bases and J 2 bases, with 9 bases left between them. The CDR3 is made up of 15 amino acids. The CDR3 region has the DNA TGTGCCAGCAGCTTGGGGGGAGAGGCCTACAATGAGCAGTTCTTC. Its translation is CASSLGGEAYNEQFF.

This clone was detected only a few times. The genes are TRBV2 and TRBJ1-2; 9 positions agree with TRBD1. With V trimmed by 6 bases and J by 8 bases, 7 bases remained unmatched. The CDR3 runs to 13 residues. The germline gives CDR1 SNHLY, CDR2 FYNNEI. Here the CDR3 DNA reads TGTGCCAGCAGCAACAGGGGGCGCAAAGGCTACACCTTC. As protein: CASSNRGRKGYTF.

The V call is TRBV2, the J call TRBJ2-2; the match to TRBD2 covers 12 bases. CDR3 length: 15 residues. Germline CDR1 and CDR2: SNHLY and FYNNEI. Trimming at V came to 7 bases and at J to 7 bases, leaving 7 bases not matched to a gene. In nucleotides, the CDR3 is TGTGCCAGCACCAGACTAGCGGGAGAGGTCGGGGAGCTGTTTTTT. Residues: CASTRLAGEVGELFF.

This clone was seen many times. The rearrangement joins TRBV2 to TRBJ2-6; D gene uncertain. Deletions cut 4 bases from V and 0 bases from J, with 4 bases between. Germline V gene data show CDR1 as SNHLY and CDR2 as FYNNEI. The CDR3 has 14 amino acids. CDR3 nucleotides: TGTGCCAGCAGTGGGGACTCTGGGGCCAACGTCCTGACTTTC. As protein: CASSGDSGANVLTF. Full variable domain (rest looked up from reference TRBV2 and TRBJ2-6): EPEVTQTPSHQVTQMGQEVILRCVPISNHLYFYWYRQILGQKVEFLVSFYNNEISEKSEIFDDQFSVERPDGSNFTLKIRSTKLEDSAMYFCASSGDSGANVLTFGAGSRLTVL.

This rearrangement joins TRBV21-1 to TRBJ1-5. TRBV21-1 is recorded as a pseudogene. The CDR3 is 16 amino acids. CDR3 protein: CASRIIPDRDNQPQHF. CDR3 nucleotide sequence: TGTGCCAGCAGAATTATCCCTGACCGAGACAATCAGCCCCAGCATTTT.

The gene calls are TRBV6-1 and TRBJ2-2; TRBD1 agrees at 11 bases. Per germline, CDR1 MNHNS and CDR2 SASEGT. The V and J ends lost 2 bases and 6 bases, in that order; junction bases with no gene match: 5. This CDR3 region has 16 residues. CDR3 coding DNA: TGTGCCAGCAGTGAAAATCCGGGACAGGGGGCCGGGGAGCTGTTTTTT. It specifies CASSENPGQGAGELFF.

V is TRBV5-4 and J is TRBJ2-7, with 13 bases lining up with TRBD2. V was pared by 0 bases and J by 6 bases, with 3 bases of the junction left unmatched. The CDR3 consists of 15 residues. Germline V CDR1 and CDR2: SGHNT, YYREEE (reference sequence). The CDR3 coding sequence is TGTGCCAGCAGCTTGGGGACTAGCGGGAGAATCGAGCAGTACTTC. It translates to CASSLGTSGRIEQYF.

For this clone: One end of the junction varies from germline; a read error may be responsible. The V gene is TRBV18, the J gene TRBJ2-1; D might be TRBD1 (6 bases). The germline V gene has CDR1 KGHSH and CDR2 LQKENI. CDR3 length: 15 residues. CDR3 residues: CASSPQGYKKNEQFF. CDR3 in DNA: TGTGCCAGCTCGCCACAGGGTTATAAGAAAAATGAGCAGTTCTTC. The full variable domain, its missing parts supplied by reference TRBV18 and TRBJ2-1, is NAGVMQNPRHLVRRRGQEARLRCSPMKGHSHVYWYRQLPEEGLKFMVYLQKENIIDESGMPKERFSAEFPKEGPSILRIQQVVRGDSAAYFCASSPQGYKKNEQFFGPGTRLTVL.

The V gene is TRBV5-1, the J gene TRBJ2-2; either TRBD1 or TRBD2 may supply D (5 bases each). The germline V gene encodes CDR1 SGHRS and CDR2 YFSETQ. V was pared by 0 bases and J by 3 bases, with 12 bases between. This CDR3 has 16 amino acids. CDR3 protein: CASSLGLGTHTGELFF. The DNA for the CDR3 is TGCGCCAGCAGCTTGGGGCTAGGGACGCACACCGGGGAGCTGTTTTTT.

The chain recombines TRBV2 with TRBJ2-5, with 7 nucleotides matching TRBD1. Germline loops: CDR1 SNHLY, CDR2 FYNNEI. This CDR3 has 15 residues. V lost 7 bases to trimming and J lost 4 bases; unmatched junction nucleotides: 12. The CDR3 reads CASNRRGGQSETQYF. The CDR3 region has the DNA TGTGCCAGCAATAGGAGAGGGGGACAGTCAGAGACCCAGTACTTC.

The CDR3 loop is CASGDSFSGREQFF. CDR3 bases: TGTGCCAGCGGGGACTCCTTTAGCGGGAGGGAACAGTTCTTC. V usage is TRBV2 and J usage is TRBJ2-1; 11 nucleotides align to TRBD2. Germline CDR1 and CDR2: SNHLY and FYNNEI. The V segment lost 8 bases and the J segment 13 bases; nucleotides outside the gene matches: 13. The CDR3 consists of 14 residues.

The chain carries TRBV29-1 and TRBJ2-3; 8 bases are a match to TRBD2. The CDR3 length is 15 residues. The germline V gene has CDR1 SQVTM and CDR2 ANQGSEA. Unmatched junction bases numbered 5, after V lost 3 bases and J lost 0 bases. In DNA form, the CDR3 reads TGCAGCGTTGATCAGCCTAGCGGGAGCACAGATACGCAGTATTTT. Protein product: CSVDQPSGSTDTQYF.

V usage is TRBV5-6 and J usage is TRBJ1-4; D not resolved. The CDR3 spans 15 residues. Germline CDR1 and CDR2: SGHDT and YYEEEE. Trimming removed 2 bases at V and 7 bases at J, with 15 bases between. The CDR3 DNA sequence: TGTGCCAGCAGCTTTCGCCCCAGAAATGGTGAAAAACTGTTTTTT. It is translated as CASSFRPRNGEKLFF. Based on the CDR3 plus reference TRBV5-6 and TRBJ1-4, the full variable domain is DAGVTQSPTHLIKTRGQQVTLRCSPKSGHDTVSWYQQALGQGPQFIFQYYEEEERQRGNFPDRFSGHQFPNYSSELNVNALLLGDSALYLCASSFRPRNGEKLFFGSGTQLSVL.

About this clone: Other DNA sequences in the sample encode the same CDR3. This sequence joins TRBV27 and TRBJ2-7, with D perhaps TRBD1 or TRBD2 (6 bases each). V shed 0 bases and J shed 2 bases, with 11 bases lying between them. The CDR3 has 15 residues. Germline V lookup: CDR1 MNHEY, CDR2 SMNVEV (reference sequence). Here the CDR3 reads CASSLSGGRPYEQYF. CDR3 bases: TGTGCCAGCAGTTTATCGGGGGGCAGACCCTACGAGCAGTACTTC.

J is TRBJ2-1 and V is TRBV14, with 12 bases aligning to TRBD2. The CDR3 has 14 amino acids. The junction had 5 bases not matched to a gene; V was cut back by 5 bases and J by 9 bases. Germline lookup yields CDR1 SGHDN and CDR2 FVKESK. The CDR3 spells CASSGLAGSIEQFF. CDR3 sequence (DNA): TGTGCCAGCAGCGGACTAGCGGGATCGATTGAGCAGTTCTTC.